A selection of T cell receptor beta chains follows, all from one sample in a study of blood T cells in healthy people across ages. TCRdb independently ran MiXCR on the 5' RACE reads; one entry per CDR3 protein. This table has over 500,000 distinct CDR3 sequences, roughly a quarter appearing once. The same sample was also studied in work on T cells of mothers and their children.

Sequenced: blood. These receptors were collected from a boy younger than 10 in good health. Each CDR3 is given with its conserved first and last residue. A D gene is named only where the DNA matches it firmly. Only some rows state a clone size, as once, few, many or a class for expanded clones.

cdr3_aa,cdr3_nt,d_call,clone_size,j_call,v_call
CASSWRLTETQYF,TGTGCCAGCAGCTGGAGGTTAACCGAGACCCAGTACTTC,.,.,TRBJ2-5,TRBV7-9
CASRFAVLAPPDTQYF,TGTGCCAGCAGGTTCGCGGTACTAGCTCCGCCAGATACGCAGTATTTT,.,.,TRBJ2-3,TRBV28
CASSWTGSYNEQFF,TGCGCCAGCAGCTGGACAGGGTCCTACAATGAGCAGTTCTTC,TRBD1,few,TRBJ2-1,TRBV5-1
CASSSFVRAGYGYTF,TGTGCCAGCTCCTCTTTCGTACGGGCTGGATATGGCTACACCTTC,.,once,TRBJ1-2,TRBV18
CASSTRGGNTDTQYF,TGTGCCAGCAGCACCCGAGGAGGGAACACAGATACGCAGTATTTT,.,.,TRBJ2-3,TRBV9
CASTSDTGELFF,TGTGCCTCGACCTCAGACACCGGGGAGCTGTTTTTT,.,.,TRBJ2-2,TRBV7-2
CSARDWASGTGEQYF,TGCAGTGCTAGAGATTGGGCTAGCGGGACTGGCGAGCAGTACTTC,TRBD2,.,TRBJ2-7,TRBV20-1
CASSLYGQETTNEKLFF,TGCGCCAGCAGCTTATACGGACAGGAGACAACTAATGAAAAACTGTTTTTT,TRBD1,.,TRBJ1-4,TRBV5-1
CASSYGQRNQPQHF,TGTGCCAGCAGTTACGGACAACGCAATCAGCCCCAGCATTTT,.,few,TRBJ1-5,TRBV6-2/TRBV6-3
CASGLAGETQYF,TGTGCCAGCGGACTAGCGGGAGAGACCCAGTACTTC,TRBD2,once,TRBJ2-5,TRBV6-5
CATSDTGLAGTDTQYF,TGTGCCACCAGTGATACTGGACTAGCGGGCACAGATACGCAGTATTTT,TRBD2,few,TRBJ2-3,TRBV24-1
CASSLATSGTNPYEQYF,TGTGCCAGCAGTTTAGCAACATCCGGGACTAACCCCTACGAGCAGTACTTC,TRBD2,.,TRBJ2-7,TRBV27
CASSQEKRTGSTDTQYF,TGCGCCAGCAGCCAAGAAAAGCGGACAGGGAGCACAGATACGCAGTATTTT,TRBD1,.,TRBJ2-3,TRBV4-1
CASSLGDRKKETQYF,TGTGCCAGCAGCTTAGGCGACAGGAAAAAAGAGACCCAGTACTTC,.,.,TRBJ2-5,TRBV7-9
CASSVDPGELFF,TGTGCCAGCAGCGTAGACCCCGGGGAGCTGTTTTTT,.,.,TRBJ2-2,TRBV9
CASSPPNGLEEQFF,TGTGCCAGCTCACCACCAAACGGACTAGAGGAGCAGTTCTTC,TRBD2,few,TRBJ2-1,TRBV18
CASSPREYETQYF,TGTGCCAGCAGCCCCCGGGAATACGAGACCCAGTACTTC,.,.,TRBJ2-5,TRBV2
CSVEEAALVTEAFF,TGCAGCGTTGAGGAGGCGGCCCTGGTTACTGAAGCTTTCTTT,.,.,TRBJ1-1,TRBV29-1
CAIRPQGVETDTQYF,TGTGCCATCAGGCCCCAGGGGGTGGAGACAGATACGCAGTATTTT,TRBD1,few,TRBJ2-3,TRBV10-3
CASSPILAGGTDTQYF,TGTGCCAGCAGCCCTATACTAGCTGGGGGGACAGATACGCAGTATTTT,.,.,TRBJ2-3,TRBV14
CSVESPVGYTF,TGCAGCGTTGAAAGCCCGGTCGGCTACACCTTC,.,.,TRBJ1-2,TRBV29-1
CASSLQRDEQFF,TGTGCCAGCAGTCTACAGAGGGATGAGCAGTTCTTC,.,.,TRBJ2-1,TRBV6-6
CASSLSHREKLFF,TGTGCCAGCAGTTTGTCCCACAGAGAAAAACTGTTTTTT,.,few,TRBJ1-4,TRBV27
CASSLARGTAFF,TGTGCCAGCAGCCTCGCCCGGGGGACAGCTTTCTTT,.,few,TRBJ1-1,TRBV3-1
CATSRDRAGAEKLFF,TGTGCCACCAGCAGAGATCGGGCAGGGGCTGAAAAACTGTTTTTT,.,many,TRBJ1-4,TRBV15
CASSPGARQETQYF,TGCGCCAGCAGCCCCGGGGCGCGGCAAGAGACCCAGTACTTC,.,.,TRBJ2-5,TRBV10-2
CASSSQLNQPQHF,TGTGCCAGCAGCTCACAGCTTAATCAGCCCCAGCATTTT,.,.,TRBJ1-5,TRBV14
CSLRGARGGYEQYF,TGCAGCCTGAGGGGAGCTAGAGGCGGGTACGAGCAGTACTTC,.,.,TRBJ2-7,TRBV20-1
CASSDGGTSGGSDTQYF,TGTGCCAGCAGTGACGGAGGGACTAGCGGGGGGTCTGATACGCAGTATTTT,TRBD2,.,TRBJ2-3,TRBV6-2/TRBV6-3
CASSFRVWGFGYTF,TGTGCCAGCAGCTTCCGGGTCTGGGGTTTTGGCTACACCTTC,.,many,TRBJ1-2,TRBV7-2
CASSFAASTNEKLFF,TGTGCCAGCAGTTTTGCAGCATCAACTAATGAAAAACTGTTTTTT,.,many,TRBJ1-4,TRBV12-3/TRBV12-4
CASSLSLAGSNEQFF,TGCGCCAGCAGCTTAAGCCTAGCGGGAAGCAATGAGCAGTTCTTC,TRBD2,few,TRBJ2-1,TRBV5-1
CASTNQGTGANGYTF,TGTGCCAGCACAAATCAGGGAACGGGGGCGAACGGCTACACCTTC,.,.,TRBJ1-2,TRBV6-6
CAWCGFSGANVLTF,TGTGCCTGGTGTGGGTTCTCTGGGGCCAACGTCCTGACTTTC,.,.,TRBJ2-6,TRBV30
CAWSITVSEAFF,TGTGCCTGGAGTATCACAGTCTCCGAAGCTTTCTTT,.,.,TRBJ1-1,TRBV30